This TCR beta chain was obtained from a study of CD8 T cells in ankylosing spondylitis. Study findings and constraints: Disease-linked clones displayed a CD8+ phenotype and appeared relatively rarely in peripheral blood. A motif of under ten highly homologous TCR beta variants was seen as apparently characteristic of ankylosing spondylitis blood.

V was shortened by 5 bases and J by 9 bases, with 16 bases between the two germline ends. Germline V lookup: CDR1 SEHNR, CDR2 FQNEAQ (reference sequence). The CDR3 contains 13 residues. TCRdb re-derived calls from the 5' RACE reads in MiXCR, one entry per CDR3 protein. Of nearly 350,000 distinct CDR3 sequences in the sample, about 14% are singletons; the top ten hold 0.85% to 1.4%. Note on this clonotype: Antigen specificity is unknown.

V usage is TRBV7-9 and J usage is TRBJ1-2, with D maybe TRBD1 (5 bases). The receptor was isolated from a male donor with ankylosing spondylitis or in good health (not recorded which). Input material: blood, either unsorted or a sorted T cell fraction (not recorded which). As DNA, the CDR3 is TGTGCCAGCAGCCCGGGACTCCCAGCCAGCTACACCTTC. Amino acids: CASSPGLPASYTF.